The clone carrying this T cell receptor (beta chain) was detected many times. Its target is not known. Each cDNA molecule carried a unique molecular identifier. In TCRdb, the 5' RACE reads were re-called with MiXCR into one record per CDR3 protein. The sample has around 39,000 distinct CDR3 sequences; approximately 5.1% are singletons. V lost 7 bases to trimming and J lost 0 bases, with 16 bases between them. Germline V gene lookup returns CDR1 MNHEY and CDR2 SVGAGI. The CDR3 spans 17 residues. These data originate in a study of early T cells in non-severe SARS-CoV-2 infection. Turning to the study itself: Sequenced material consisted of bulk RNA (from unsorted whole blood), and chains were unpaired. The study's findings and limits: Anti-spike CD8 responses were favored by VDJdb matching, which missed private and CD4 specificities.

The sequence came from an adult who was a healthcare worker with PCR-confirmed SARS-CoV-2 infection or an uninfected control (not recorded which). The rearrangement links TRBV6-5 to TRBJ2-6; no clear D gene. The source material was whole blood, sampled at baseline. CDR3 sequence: CASTSTPFSSGANVLTF. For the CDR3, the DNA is TGTGCCAGCACCAGTACGCCCTTCTCCTCTGGGGCCAACGTCCTGACTTTC.